This TCR beta chain was documented in a study of T cell repertoires in cytomegalovirus infection (dated by TCRdb to the late 2010s). Regarding the research as a whole: The peptide stimulations were aimed at well-studied HLA-B-restricted epitopes as well as recently identified HLA-C-restricted CMV epitopes, whose presentation resists viral immunomodulation. Donor HLA type was relevant to the analysis, as public TCR beta signatures indicated carriage of CMV infection together with the matching HLA type. The paper's findings and limits, for the study overall: Cumulative frequency of public TCR beta family members discriminated carriers of CMV infection plus the relevant HLA type in this cohort and an independent approximately 360-donor cohort. The ex vivo response was dominated by HLA-C-restricted CMV-specific TCR beta clonotypes, which also provided the single most frequent clonotype in two of eight donors.

This clonotype was detected a few times. Its cognate antigen has yet to be identified. Base qualities are missing; no much larger clone stands one base away. TCRdb names Illumina HiSeq 1500 as the instrument used. The public reads were run again by TCRdb, first through fastp at Q25 and then through MiXCR, and only productive beta chains were kept. Rows merge per CDR3 protein into single entries with the most common DNA and genes. The sample yields 750,000 to 900,000 distinct CDR3 sequences; roughly 29% were counted once. The ten largest clonotypes hold approximately 14% of the sample. The treatment or condition label for this specimen denotes: in vitro stimulation with specific CMV peptide epitopes to enrich CMV-specific T cells. The CDR3 starts with the cysteine, ends with the phenylalanine, and has 12 residues. The kept DNA is CDR3 alone, 36 bases in frame from the first base. Compared with germline, V lacks 4 bases and J lacks 5 bases; bases without a gene match: 1. CDR1 and CDR2 (SEHNR, FQNEAQ) derive from the germline V gene (reference sequence).

The V and J genes are TRBV7-9 and TRBJ2-5; 7 bases in the junction line up with TRBD2. The sample in question was cultured CD8+ T cells from PBMCs, obtained from culture after CMV antigen stimulation. The source is a human donor in good health (CMV status not recorded). Some clones in this sample may be carry-over from other donors' samples. The bases read TGTGCCAGCAGCTGGGACTATGAGACCCAGTACTTC. Its amino acids are CASSWDYETQYF.